The rows below give T cell receptor beta chains drawn from one sample of a study of shared clonotypes between healthy human individuals. The data were produced by immunoSEQ multiplex PCR, yet TCRdb's version contains in-frame clones alone and is incomplete. The data show about 1 million clones, with approximately 76% seen just once and less than 1.5% held by the top ten. The sample comprised memory CD4+ T cells sorted from blood. The receptor set was obtained from a man in his late teens or twenties in good health. Both conserved end residues are part of each CDR3. The D gene is left open where the match is weak. Only part of the rows carry a size: once, few, many, or a class if the clone is expanded.

v_call,d_call,clone_size,j_call,cdr3_aa,cdr3_nt
TRBV5-4,TRBD1,-,TRBJ1-6,CASSPRPGQSHNSPLHF,TGTGCCAGCAGCCCAAGACCGGGACAGTCACATAATTCACCCCTCCACTTT
TRBV7-2,-,-,TRBJ2-2,CASSSSPAPGELFF,TGTGCCAGCAGCTCCTCGCCAGCGCCCGGGGAGCTGTTTTTT
TRBV29-1,-,-,TRBJ2-3,CSAVGRSGTDTQYF,TGCAGCGCCGTAGGTCGGAGTGGCACAGATACGCAGTATTTT
TRBV28,-,once,TRBJ2-5,CASSTLETQYF,TGTGCCAGCAGTACCCTGGAGACCCAGTACTTC
TRBV7-2,TRBD1,-,TRBJ2-4,CASSRGQGNIQYF,TGTGCCAGCAGCCGCGGACAGGGAAACATTCAGTACTTC
TRBV7-2,-,-,TRBJ2-7,CASSPRGEQYF,TGTGCCAGCAGCCCCCGGGGCGAGCAGTACTTC
TRBV9,TRBD2,-,TRBJ2-1,CASGIGGRGNEQFF,TGTGCCAGCGGAATAGGCGGGAGGGGGAATGAGCAGTTCTTC
TRBV7-6,-,-,TRBJ2-3,CASSLQGTQTDTQYF,TGTGCCAGCAGCTTACAGGGGACCCAAACAGATACGCAGTATTTT
TRBV12-5,TRBD1,few,TRBJ1-1,CASGSQGRGAEAFF,TGTGCTAGTGGTTCACAGGGGAGGGGAGCTGAAGCTTTCTTT
TRBV29-1,TRBD1,-,TRBJ2-2,CSVAQGAHPGELFF,TGCAGCGTTGCACAGGGGGCGCATCCCGGGGAGCTGTTTTTT
TRBV19,TRBD1,-,TRBJ1-2,CASRSGRTGSYGYTF,TGTGCCAGTAGATCGGGGAGGACAGGATCCTATGGCTACACCTTC
TRBV6-6,-,-,TRBJ2-7,CASSYLTGTYEQYF,TGTGCCAGCAGTTATCTGACAGGAACCTACGAGCAGTACTTC
TRBV11-2,-,once,TRBJ1-1,CASSLDFRTGNAFF,TGTGCCAGCAGCTTAGATTTTAGAACAGGGAATGCTTTCTTT
TRBV7-7,-,-,TRBJ2-5,CASSPSLSETQYF,TGTGCTAGCAGCCCAAGTTTATCCGAGACCCAGTACTTC
TRBV7-9,-,-,TRBJ2-5,CASSLRTIQETQYF,TGTGCCAGCAGCTTGAGGACCATCCAAGAGACCCAGTACTTC
TRBV21-1,-,-,TRBJ2-7,CASSKAVGLYEQYF,TGTGCCAGCAGCAAAGCCGTAGGGCTCTACGAGCAGTACTTC
TRBV7-2,TRBD1,-,TRBJ2-2,CASSLGGQVTGELFF,TGTGCCAGCAGCTTAGGGGGACAGGTCACCGGGGAGCTGTTTTTT
TRBV2,-,few,TRBJ2-7,CASREFVGPGQESEQYF,TGTGCCAGCAGGGAATTCGTCGGGCCCGGGCAAGAAAGCGAGCAGTACTTC
TRBV5-5,TRBD1,-,TRBJ2-7,CASSLVGQASYEQYF,TGTGCCAGCAGCTTAGTGGGACAGGCCTCCTACGAGCAGTACTTC
TRBV5-4,-,-,TRBJ2-3,CASSWFVGGTDTQYF,TGTGCCAGCAGCTGGTTCGTGGGGGGCACAGATACGCAGTATTTT
TRBV5-1,TRBD2,-,TRBJ2-7,CASSLAMGLAGGEQYF,TGCGCCAGCAGCTTGGCCATGGGACTAGCGGGAGGCGAGCAGTACTTC
TRBV5-1,TRBD2,-,TRBJ2-1,CASSLLAPSGPTEQFF,TGCGCCAGCAGCCTTTTGGCACCTAGCGGGCCCACTGAGCAGTTCTTC
TRBV6-5,-,-,TRBJ1-1,CASSYKNRRNTEAFF,TGTGCCAGCAGTTACAAAAACAGGAGGAACACTGAAGCTTTCTTT
TRBV21-1,-,-,TRBJ1-4,CASSKGGNGQHGNEKLFF,TGTGCCAGCAGCAAAGGAGGGAACGGACAGCATGGGAATGAAAAACTGTTTTTT
TRBV6-9,-,-,TRBJ2-7,CGERHTYEQYF,TGTGGAGAGAGACACACCTACGAGCAGTACTTC
TRBV5-6,-,-,TRBJ2-5,CASSGTRQEETQYF,TGTGCCAGCAGCGGAACTCGACAGGAGGAGACCCAGTACTTC
TRBV12-5,TRBD1,-,TRBJ2-1,CASARDSSYNEQFF,TGTGCTAGTGCCAGGGACAGCTCCTACAATGAGCAGTTCTTC
TRBV7-2,-,-,TRBJ2-1,CASSFYGAYNEQFF,TGTGCCAGCAGCTTTTATGGGGCCTACAATGAGCAGTTCTTC
TRBV25-1,-,-,TRBJ1-4,CASRTGLSTNEKLFF,TGTGCCAGCAGGACGGGGCTTTCAACTAATGAAAAACTGTTTTTT
TRBV29-1,TRBD1,-,TRBJ2-7,CSVSQGAGEQYF,TGCAGCGTGTCTCAGGGGGCAGGAGAGCAGTACTTC
TRBV7-8,-,-,TRBJ2-1,CASSPLKGLNYNEQFF,TGTGCCAGCAGCCCCCTGAAGGGGCTCAACTACAATGAGCAGTTCTTC
TRBV4-3,-,few,TRBJ1-1,CASSQHDRNTEAFF,TGCGCCAGCAGCCAACACGACAGGAACACTGAAGCTTTCTTT
TRBV5-4,-,-,TRBJ2-7,CASSSRQGTINEQYF,TGTGCCAGCAGCTCCAGACAGGGGACTATAAACGAGCAGTACTTC
TRBV5-1,-,once,TRBJ1-1,CASSSGHLNTEAFF,TGCGCCAGCAGCTCGGGACACCTGAACACTGAAGCTTTCTTT
TRBV28,-,-,TRBJ2-3,CASSWSTDTQYF,TGTGCCAGCAGTTGGTCTACGGATACGCAGTATTTT
TRBV7-9,-,-,TRBJ2-7,CASRPDRFSYEQYF,TGTGCCAGCAGACCCGACAGATTCTCCTACGAGCAGTACTTC
TRBV7-6,TRBD1,-,TRBJ1-1,CASSSHQQGRGPEAFF,TGTGCCAGCAGCTCGCATCAACAGGGGAGGGGACCTGAAGCTTTCTTT
TRBV4-1,-,-,TRBJ2-2,CASSQDPTNTGELFF,TGCGCCAGCAGCCAAGATCCCACGAACACCGGGGAGCTGTTTTTT
TRBV19,TRBD2,-,TRBJ2-1,CASSRTSGGSYNEQFF,TGTGCCAGTAGCAGGACTAGCGGGGGCTCCTACAATGAGCAGTTCTTC
TRBV7-9,TRBD1,-,TRBJ2-2,CASSLGQLSGELFF,TGTGCCAGCAGCCTGGGACAGTTAAGCGGGGAGCTGTTTTTT
TRBV4-1,-,-,TRBJ2-7,CASSASRGPYEQYF,TGCGCCAGCAGCGCCTCTCGGGGTCCCTACGAGCAGTACTTC
TRBV5-1,-,-,TRBJ1-1,CASSLISTEAFF,TGCGCCAGCAGCTTGATAAGCACTGAAGCTTTCTTT
TRBV6-1,-,few,TRBJ1-1,CASSERRTAGKTEAFF,TGTGCCAGCAGTGAACGGCGGACGGCCGGAAAGACTGAAGCTTTCTTT
TRBV19,TRBD2,many,TRBJ2-2,CATKPGLVDTGELFF,TGTGCCACGAAACCGGGACTAGTAGACACCGGGGAGCTGTTTTTT
TRBV2,-,-,TRBJ1-6,CASKSSSYNSPLHF,TGTGCCAGCAAAAGTTCGTCCTATAATTCACCCCTCCACTTT